The sequence of this T cell receptor beta chain was determined in a study of blood T cells in healthy people across ages (dated by TCRdb to the mid-2010s). Notes on the research overall: In model experiments, template switching captured roughly one uniquely barcoded TCR beta cDNA molecule for every two T cells. To track age-related changes in TCR beta repertoire diversity, the study relied on deep sequencing normalized with unique cDNA molecular identifiers. The donors were split into four age groups: young (average 16 years), middle-aged (roughly 42), aged (roughly 60) and long-lived (over 75). Donors of different ages were randomly distributed across sequencing lanes to avoid experimental bias. Using the same blood draw, the study looked at two additional independent replicas of 1 million unique cDNA reads for two donors, one aged 18 to 30 and the other aged 80 or older.

The library was generated by 5' RACE. Sequencing relied on an Illumina HiSeq 2500. A second about 7 to 12 cycle PCR used a sample-barcoded 5' primer and a J-beta primer mix. A template-switch 5' adaptor carrying 12 random nucleotides introduced a unique molecular identifier onto each TCR beta cDNA molecule. Each sample yielded at least 3 million CDR3-containing paired-end reads. First-strand cDNA synthesis was performed from all RNA using the Mint cDNA synthesis kit, with priming by a TRBC-specific oligonucleotide. Following uracil-DNA glycosylase treatment, all cDNA underwent a first 18-cycle PCR with the universal primers M1SS and BC2_uni_R. The source study handled its data this way. For normalization, 1 million high-quality reads were randomly selected from each sample, with every read carrying a distinct molecular identifier. Reads with shared molecular identifiers were discarded instead of being binned into consensus sequences. CDR3 identification, clonotype clustering and error correction used MiTCR with a Q25 quality threshold and the strictest error-elimination algorithm. A nonparametric unseen species model with Euler transformation was used to estimate lower-bound total TCR beta diversity. In-frame beta chains were kept once TCRdb had trimmed the public reads at Q25 with fastp and called clones with MiXCR. Identical CDR3 protein sequences are pooled into one entry, listed with their most common genes and DNA. What appears here as the V and J calls and clone size reflects TCRdb's work, not the paper's. In this sample the table shows approximately 800,000 distinct CDR3 sequences, 46% of which occur a single time. Of the sample, approximately 18% is held by the ten largest clones.

Turning to this clonotype: Its antigen is unknown. A much larger clonotype is one base distant, so this may be a read error.

The donors were 40 or so Caucasian individuals from Russia, aged roughly 6 to 100 years, who were systemically healthy. Roughly 9 milliliters of peripheral blood were drawn from each donor into EDTA-treated Vacutainer tubes. PBMCs were isolated by Ficoll-Paque density-gradient centrifugation, with at least 6 million obtained per sample. Trizol reagent was used to extract total RNA from the PBMCs, yielding at least 5.5 micrograms per sample. The percentages of naive CD45RAhigh/CD27high T cells were determined by flow cytometry on a PBMC aliquot from every donor. Study-wide conclusions, independent of this receptor: Conclusive comparison of naive and antigen-experienced compartments was prevented by the profiling of bulk unsorted PBMCs. There was a strong correlation between observed TCR beta diversity and the percentage of naive T cells measured by flow cytometry. Because the CMV infection status of the donors was unknown, age-related changes in expanded clonotypes may potentially have been confounded. Compared with the aged group, the long-lived group had more naive CD4+ T cells, fewer expanded clones and increased TCR diversity, a pattern suggesting age selection. As age increased, observed TCR beta diversity per million T cells dropped in a roughly linear way, and a significant reduction was already evident by age around 41. Estimates of total diversity based on one million sequenced T cells were considered lower bounds and underestimates.

Spanning cysteine to phenylalanine, the CDR3 consists of 16 amino acids. The read is trimmed to its CDR3 DNA, 48 bases read in frame from base 1. The germline V gene specifies LGHNA as CDR1 and YNFKEQ as CDR2. Unmatched junction bases come to 15, with V trimmed by 3 bases and J by 11 bases. Input material: blood. Recombination connected TRBV4-2 to TRBJ2-5; 10 bases in the middle match TRBD2. This TCR was recovered from a man aged 80 or over in good health. This receptor carries the CDR3 CASSQQAGGAHNEQYF. The DNA is TGTGCCAGCAGCCAGCAAGCGGGGGGGGCTCACAATGAGCAGTACTTC.